A selection of T cell receptor beta chains follows, all from one sample in a study of T cells after yellow fever vaccination. Each CDR3 protein gets one entry after TCRdb re-called the 5' RACE reads with MiXCR. The table has around 500,000 distinct CDR3 sequences, 21% seen once. Here the sequenced sample was PBMCs, taken 21 days after the first yellow fever vaccination. The receptors come from a man aged 18 to 29 who received the YFV17D yellow fever vaccine. The CDR3 runs from the conserved cysteine through the conserved F or W. The D gene is left open where the match is weak. The size field is filled for only some rows; it gives once, few, many or a size class.

V: TRBV6-1
J: TRBJ2-5
D: TRBD2
size: once
CDR3: CASSRTSGGDGETQYF
DNA: TGTGCCAGCAGCCGTACTAGCGGGGGGGATGGAGAGACCCAGTACTTC

V: TRBV3-1
J: TRBJ2-2
D: .
size: few
CDR3: CASSQTIGNTGELFF
DNA: TGTGCCAGCAGCCAGACAATAGGAAACACCGGGGAGCTGTTTTTT

V: TRBV12-3/TRBV12-4
J: TRBJ1-2
D: TRBD1
size: .
CDR3: CASTPGGGGVGYTF
DNA: TGTGCCAGCACCCCCGGTGGAGGGGGCGTAGGCTACACCTTC

V: TRBV5-1
J: TRBJ2-5
D: .
size: .
CDR3: CASSLIGSQQETQYF
DNA: TGCGCCAGCAGCTTGATTGGCAGCCAGCAAGAGACCCAGTACTTC

V: TRBV7-9
J: TRBJ1-2
D: .
size: .
CDR3: CATGPSMTDYGYTF
DNA: TGTGCCACGGGACCCAGCATGACAGACTATGGCTACACCTTC

V: TRBV21-1
J: TRBJ2-7
D: .
size: few
CDR3: CASSPEGSYEQYF
DNA: TGTGCCAGCAGCCCCGAGGGCAGCTACGAGCAGTACTTC

V: TRBV10-1
J: TRBJ2-1
D: TRBD2
size: many
CDR3: CASSDAGDRPGSYNEQFF
DNA: TGCGCCAGCAGTGATGCGGGGGACCGACCTGGCTCCTACAATGAGCAGTTCTTC

V: TRBV7-9
J: TRBJ1-2
D: .
size: .
CDR3: CASSLVSVGVPDYGYTF
DNA: TGTGCCAGCAGCTTAGTGTCAGTTGGAGTTCCTGACTATGGCTACACCTTC

V: TRBV14
J: TRBJ2-3
D: .
size: .
CDR3: CASRPKGTDTQYF
DNA: TGTGCCAGCAGACCTAAAGGCACAGATACGCAGTATTTT

V: TRBV18
J: TRBJ1-2
D: TRBD1
size: few
CDR3: CASSPYRDSQANYGYTF
DNA: TGTGCCAGCTCCCCATATCGGGACAGCCAAGCTAACTATGGCTACACCTTC

V: TRBV6-2/TRBV6-3
J: TRBJ2-1
D: .
size: few
CDR3: CASSSHVGSQNNEQFF
DNA: TGTGCCAGCAGTTCCCACGTGGGTTCGCAGAACAATGAGCAGTTCTTC

V: TRBV7-2
J: TRBJ2-4
D: .
size: few
CDR3: CASSFRDRADIQYF
DNA: TGTGCCAGCAGCTTCCGGGACCGAGCAGACATTCAGTACTTC

V: TRBV6-1
J: TRBJ1-2
D: .
size: .
CDR3: CASRRPGVDYGYTF
DNA: TGTGCCAGCAGACGACCAGGGGTTGACTATGGCTACACCTTC

V: TRBV20-1
J: TRBJ2-2
D: .
size: .
CDR3: CSASFATGELFF
DNA: TGCAGTGCTAGCTTCGCGACCGGGGAGCTGTTTTTT

V: TRBV6-2/TRBV6-3
J: TRBJ1-1
D: .
size: .
CDR3: CASSVAGRRETEAFF
DNA: TGTGCCAGCAGTGTGGCAGGGAGGAGAGAGACTGAAGCTTTCTTT

V: TRBV11-2
J: TRBJ1-1
D: .
size: .
CDR3: CASSLETGLRTEAFF
DNA: TGTGCCAGCAGCTTAGAAACAGGGCTACGGACTGAAGCTTTCTTT

V: TRBV20-1
J: TRBJ2-7
D: TRBD2
size: many
CDR3: CSARARLAGGRGEQYF
DNA: TGCAGTGCTAGAGCGCGACTAGCGGGGGGGCGGGGCGAGCAGTACTTC

V: TRBV12-3/TRBV12-4
J: TRBJ2-1
D: TRBD2
size: .
CDR3: CASSYPGGLNEQFF
DNA: TGTGCCAGCAGTTACCCGGGGGGACTCAATGAGCAGTTCTTC

V: TRBV4-2
J: TRBJ2-2
D: TRBD1
size: .
CDR3: CASSNDRANTGELFF
DNA: TGTGCCAGCAGCAACGACAGGGCGAACACCGGGGAGCTGTTTTTT

V: TRBV7-8
J: TRBJ2-5
D: .
size: few
CDR3: CASSLVGGGGETQYF
DNA: TGTGCCAGCAGCTTAGTCGGGGGCGGCGGAGAGACCCAGTACTTC

V: TRBV5-1
J: TRBJ2-2
D: .
size: few
CDR3: CASSLAVPTGELFF
DNA: TGCGCCAGCAGCTTGGCAGTTCCCACCGGGGAGCTGTTTTTT

V: TRBV6-1
J: TRBJ1-4
D: .
size: few
CDR3: CASMGPGANEKLFF
DNA: TGTGCCAGCATGGGGCCGGGGGCTAATGAAAAACTGTTTTTT

V: TRBV7-2
J: TRBJ1-4
D: .
size: .
CDR3: CASSSLGPVENWFF
DNA: TGTGCCAGCAGCTCCCTGGGGCCGGTGGAGAACTGGTTTTTT

V: TRBV20-1
J: TRBJ1-4
D: .
size: .
CDR3: CSAAGTDNEKLFF
DNA: TGCAGTGCGGCCGGGACGGATAATGAAAAACTGTTTTTT

V: TRBV27
J: TRBJ2-3
D: TRBD2
size: few
CDR3: CASSLFGGGVSGTQYF
DNA: TGTGCCAGCAGTTTATTTGGCGGGGGGGTATCAGGTACGCAGTATTTT

V: TRBV12-3/TRBV12-4
J: TRBJ2-7
D: .
size: few
CDR3: CASSPSGGEQYF
DNA: TGTGCCAGCAGTCCTTCCGGGGGCGAGCAGTACTTC

V: TRBV7-2
J: TRBJ1-1
D: .
size: few
CDR3: CASSLVHMSGTEAFF
DNA: TGTGCCAGCAGCTTAGTGCACATGTCGGGCACTGAAGCTTTCTTT

V: TRBV5-5
J: TRBJ2-1
D: TRBD2
size: .
CDR3: CASSLGTSLYNEQFF
DNA: TGTGCCAGCAGCTTAGGGACTAGCTTATACAATGAGCAGTTCTTC

V: TRBV7-9
J: TRBJ1-1
D: .
size: few
CDR3: CASSLAGPPNTEAFF
DNA: TGTGCCAGCAGCTTAGCGGGACCGCCGAACACTGAAGCTTTCTTT

V: TRBV23-1
J: TRBJ2-1
D: .
size: few
CDR3: CARSGRYCAFF
DNA: TGCGCCAGATCGGGACGGTACTGCGCGTTCTTC

V: TRBV6-5
J: TRBJ1-5
D: .
size: few
CDR3: CASSYANLGDQPQHF
DNA: TGTGCCAGCAGTTACGCCAATCTAGGGGATCAGCCCCAGCATTTT

V: TRBV5-5
J: TRBJ2-1
D: .
size: few
CDR3: CASSLRDGSYNEQFF
DNA: TGTGCCAGCAGCTTGAGGGACGGATCCTACAATGAGCAGTTCTTC

V: TRBV7-8
J: TRBJ1-1
D: .
size: .
CDR3: CASSSRPMNTEAFF
DNA: TGTGCCAGCAGCTCCAGACCTATGAACACTGAAGCTTTCTTT

V: TRBV7-2
J: TRBJ2-7
D: TRBD2
size: many
CDR3: CASSPNAYSGGPYEQYF
DNA: TGTGCCAGCAGCCCCAACGCTTATAGCGGGGGACCCTACGAGCAGTACTTC

V: TRBV7-2
J: TRBJ1-5
D: .
size: few
CDR3: CASSPTPLAAYYQPQHF
DNA: TGTGCCAGCAGCCCCACCCCCTTGGCAGCATACTATCAGCCCCAGCATTTT

V: TRBV20-1
J: TRBJ2-5
D: .
size: .
CDR3: CSASKAVLRETQYF
DNA: TGCAGTGCTAGTAAAGCGGTTTTAAGGGAGACCCAGTACTTC

V: TRBV11-2
J: TRBJ2-3
D: .
size: .
CDR3: CASSPGGAGADTQYF
DNA: TGTGCCAGCAGCCCAGGGGGGGCCGGGGCAGATACGCAGTATTTT

V: TRBV5-1
J: TRBJ1-6
D: .
size: few
CDR3: CASSLDGQSDNSPLHF
DNA: TGCGCCAGCAGCTTGGATGGACAGAGTGATAATTCACCCCTCCACTTT

V: TRBV11-2
J: TRBJ2-3
D: .
size: few
CDR3: CASSPGLSVISDTQYF
DNA: TGTGCCAGCAGTCCCGGACTTTCCGTCATTTCAGATACGCAGTATTTT

V: TRBV4-1
J: TRBJ2-7
D: TRBD2
size: .
CDR3: CASSHGLAEPYEQYF
DNA: TGCGCCAGCAGCCATGGACTAGCGGAGCCCTACGAGCAGTACTTC

V: TRBV27
J: TRBJ1-2
D: .
size: .
CDR3: CASSLSAVKNYGYTF
DNA: TGTGCCAGCAGTTTAAGTGCAGTAAAGAACTATGGCTACACCTTC

V: TRBV6-1
J: TRBJ2-1
D: .
size: .
CDR3: CASSPGVRNEQFF
DNA: TGTGCCAGCAGTCCAGGGGTCCGGAATGAGCAGTTCTTC